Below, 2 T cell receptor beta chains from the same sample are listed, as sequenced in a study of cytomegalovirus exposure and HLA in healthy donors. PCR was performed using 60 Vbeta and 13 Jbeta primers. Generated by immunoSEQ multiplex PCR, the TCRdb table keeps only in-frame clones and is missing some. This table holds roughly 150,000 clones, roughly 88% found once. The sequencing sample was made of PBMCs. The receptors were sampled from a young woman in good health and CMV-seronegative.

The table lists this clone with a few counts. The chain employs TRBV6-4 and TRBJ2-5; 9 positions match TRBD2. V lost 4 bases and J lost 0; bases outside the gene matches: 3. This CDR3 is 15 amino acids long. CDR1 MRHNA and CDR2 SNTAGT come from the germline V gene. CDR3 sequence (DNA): TGTGCCAGCAGTGCCCGCGGGGGGGACCAAGAGACCCAGTACTTC. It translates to CASSARGGDQETQYF.

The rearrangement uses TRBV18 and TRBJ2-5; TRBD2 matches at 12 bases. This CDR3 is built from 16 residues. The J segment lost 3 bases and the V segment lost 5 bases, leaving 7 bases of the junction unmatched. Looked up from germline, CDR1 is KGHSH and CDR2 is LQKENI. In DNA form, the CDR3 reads TGTGCCAGCTCATCACTAGCGGGGGGCCTAAAAGAGACCCAGTACTTC. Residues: CASSSLAGGLKETQYF.